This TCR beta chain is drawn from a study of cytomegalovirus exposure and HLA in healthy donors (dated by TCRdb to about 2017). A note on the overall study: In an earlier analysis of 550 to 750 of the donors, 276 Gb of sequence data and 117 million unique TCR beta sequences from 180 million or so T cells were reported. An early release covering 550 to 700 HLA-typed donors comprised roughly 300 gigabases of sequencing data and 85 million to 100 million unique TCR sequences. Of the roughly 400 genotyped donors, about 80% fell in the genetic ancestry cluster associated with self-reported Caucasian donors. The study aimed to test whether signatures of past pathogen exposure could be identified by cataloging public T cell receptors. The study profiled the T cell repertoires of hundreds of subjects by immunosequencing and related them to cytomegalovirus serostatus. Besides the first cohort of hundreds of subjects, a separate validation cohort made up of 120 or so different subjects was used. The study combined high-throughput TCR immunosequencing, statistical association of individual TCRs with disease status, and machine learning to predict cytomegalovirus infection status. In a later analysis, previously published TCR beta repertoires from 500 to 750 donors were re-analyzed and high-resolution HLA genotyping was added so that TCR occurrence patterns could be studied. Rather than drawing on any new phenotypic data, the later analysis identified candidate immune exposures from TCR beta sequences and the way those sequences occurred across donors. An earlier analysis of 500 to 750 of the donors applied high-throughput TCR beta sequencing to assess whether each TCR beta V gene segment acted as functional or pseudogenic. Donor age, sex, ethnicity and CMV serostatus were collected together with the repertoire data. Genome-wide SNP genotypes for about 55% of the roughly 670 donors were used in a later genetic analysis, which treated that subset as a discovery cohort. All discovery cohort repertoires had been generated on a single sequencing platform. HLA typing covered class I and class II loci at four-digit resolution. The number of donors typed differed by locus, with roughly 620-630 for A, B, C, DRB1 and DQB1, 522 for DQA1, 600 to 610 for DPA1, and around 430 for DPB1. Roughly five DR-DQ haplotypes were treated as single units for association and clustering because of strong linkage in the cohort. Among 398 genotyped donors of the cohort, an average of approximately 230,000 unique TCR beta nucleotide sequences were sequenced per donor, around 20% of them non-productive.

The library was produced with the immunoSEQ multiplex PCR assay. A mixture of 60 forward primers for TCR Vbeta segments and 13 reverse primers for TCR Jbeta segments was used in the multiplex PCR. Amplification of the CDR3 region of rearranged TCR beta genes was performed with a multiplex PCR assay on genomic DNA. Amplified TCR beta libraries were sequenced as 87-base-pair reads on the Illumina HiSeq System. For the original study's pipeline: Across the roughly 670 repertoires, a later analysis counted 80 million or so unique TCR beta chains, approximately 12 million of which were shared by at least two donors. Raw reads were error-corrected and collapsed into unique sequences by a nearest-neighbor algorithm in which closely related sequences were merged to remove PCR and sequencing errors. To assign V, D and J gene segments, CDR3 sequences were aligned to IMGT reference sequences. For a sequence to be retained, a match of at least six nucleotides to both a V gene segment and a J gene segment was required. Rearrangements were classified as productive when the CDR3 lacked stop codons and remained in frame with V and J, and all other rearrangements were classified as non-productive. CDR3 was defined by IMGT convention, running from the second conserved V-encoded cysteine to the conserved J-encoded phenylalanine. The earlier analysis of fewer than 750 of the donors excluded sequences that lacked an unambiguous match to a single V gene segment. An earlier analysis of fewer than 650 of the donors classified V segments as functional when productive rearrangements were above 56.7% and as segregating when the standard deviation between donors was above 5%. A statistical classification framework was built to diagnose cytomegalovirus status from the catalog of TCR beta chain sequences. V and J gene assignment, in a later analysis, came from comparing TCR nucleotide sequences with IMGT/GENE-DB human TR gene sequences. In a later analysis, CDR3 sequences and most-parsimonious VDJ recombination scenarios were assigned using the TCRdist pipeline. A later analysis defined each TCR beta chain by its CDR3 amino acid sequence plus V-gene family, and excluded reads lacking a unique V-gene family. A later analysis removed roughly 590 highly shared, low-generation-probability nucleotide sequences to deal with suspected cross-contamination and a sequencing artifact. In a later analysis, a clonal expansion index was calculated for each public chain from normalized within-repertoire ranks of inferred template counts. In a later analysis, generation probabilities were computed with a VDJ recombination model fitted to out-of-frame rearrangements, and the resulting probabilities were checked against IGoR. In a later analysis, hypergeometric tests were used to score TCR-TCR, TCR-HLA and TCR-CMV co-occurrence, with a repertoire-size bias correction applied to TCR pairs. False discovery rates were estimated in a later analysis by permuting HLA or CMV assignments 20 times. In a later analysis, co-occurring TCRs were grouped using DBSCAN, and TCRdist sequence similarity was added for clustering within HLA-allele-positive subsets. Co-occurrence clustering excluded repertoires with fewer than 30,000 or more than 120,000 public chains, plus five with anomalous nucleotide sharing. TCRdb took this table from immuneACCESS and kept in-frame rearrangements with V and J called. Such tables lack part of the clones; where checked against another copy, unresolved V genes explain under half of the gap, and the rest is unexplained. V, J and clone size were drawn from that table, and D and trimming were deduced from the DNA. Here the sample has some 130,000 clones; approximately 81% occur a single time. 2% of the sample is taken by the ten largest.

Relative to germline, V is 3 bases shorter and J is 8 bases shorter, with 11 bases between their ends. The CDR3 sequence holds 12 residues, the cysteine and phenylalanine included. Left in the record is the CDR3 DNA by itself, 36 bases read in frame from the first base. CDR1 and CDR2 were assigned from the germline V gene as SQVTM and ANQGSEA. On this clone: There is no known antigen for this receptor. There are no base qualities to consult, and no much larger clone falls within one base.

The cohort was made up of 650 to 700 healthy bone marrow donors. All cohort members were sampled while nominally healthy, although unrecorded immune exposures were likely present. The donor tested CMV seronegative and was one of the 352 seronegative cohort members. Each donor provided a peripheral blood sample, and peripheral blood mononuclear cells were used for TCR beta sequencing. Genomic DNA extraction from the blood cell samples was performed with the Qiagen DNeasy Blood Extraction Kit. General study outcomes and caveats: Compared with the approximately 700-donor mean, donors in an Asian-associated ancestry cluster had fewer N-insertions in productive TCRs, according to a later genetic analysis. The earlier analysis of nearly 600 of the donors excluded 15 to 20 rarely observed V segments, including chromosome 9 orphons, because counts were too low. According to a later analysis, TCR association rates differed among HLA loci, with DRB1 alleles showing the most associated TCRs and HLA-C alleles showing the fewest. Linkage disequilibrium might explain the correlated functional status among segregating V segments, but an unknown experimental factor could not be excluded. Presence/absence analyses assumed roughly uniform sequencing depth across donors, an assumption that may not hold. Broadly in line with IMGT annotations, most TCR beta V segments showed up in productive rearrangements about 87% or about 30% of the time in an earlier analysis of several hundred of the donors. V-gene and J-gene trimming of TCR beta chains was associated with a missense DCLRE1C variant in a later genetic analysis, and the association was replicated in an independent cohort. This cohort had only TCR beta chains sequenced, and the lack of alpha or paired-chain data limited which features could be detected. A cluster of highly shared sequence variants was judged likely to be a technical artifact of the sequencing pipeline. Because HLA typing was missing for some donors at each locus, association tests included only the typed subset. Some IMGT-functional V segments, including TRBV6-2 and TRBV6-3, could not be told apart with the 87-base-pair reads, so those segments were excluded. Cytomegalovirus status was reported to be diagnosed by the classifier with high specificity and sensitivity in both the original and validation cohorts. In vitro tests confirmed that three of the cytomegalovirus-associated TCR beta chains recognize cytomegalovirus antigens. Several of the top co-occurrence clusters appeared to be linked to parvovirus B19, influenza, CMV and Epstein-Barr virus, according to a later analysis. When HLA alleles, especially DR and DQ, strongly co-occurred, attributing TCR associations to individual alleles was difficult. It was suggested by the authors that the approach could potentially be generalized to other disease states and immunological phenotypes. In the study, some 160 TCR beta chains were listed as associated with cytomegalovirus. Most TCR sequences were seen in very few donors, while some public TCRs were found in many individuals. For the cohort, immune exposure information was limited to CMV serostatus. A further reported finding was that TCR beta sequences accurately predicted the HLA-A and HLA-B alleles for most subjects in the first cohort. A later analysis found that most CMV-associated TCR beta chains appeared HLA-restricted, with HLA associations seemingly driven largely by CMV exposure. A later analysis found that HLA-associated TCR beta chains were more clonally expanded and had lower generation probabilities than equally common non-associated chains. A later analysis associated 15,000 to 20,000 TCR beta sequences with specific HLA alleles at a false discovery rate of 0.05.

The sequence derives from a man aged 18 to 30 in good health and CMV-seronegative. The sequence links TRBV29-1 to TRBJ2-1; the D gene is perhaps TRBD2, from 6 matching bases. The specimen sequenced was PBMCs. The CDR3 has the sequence CSVEVSGDEQFF. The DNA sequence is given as TGCAGCGTTGAGGTTAGCGGAGATGAGCAGTTCTTC.